Each of the 15 T cell receptor beta chains below was sequenced from the same sample in a study of cytomegalovirus exposure and HLA in healthy donors. PCR involved 60 Vbeta and 13 Jbeta primers. The method was immunoSEQ multiplex PCR; TCRdb's version includes in-frame clones alone and lacks a portion of them. Here the sample spans fewer than 150,000 clones, about 79% being singletons. The sample consisted of PBMCs. These receptors originate from a male donor in good health and CMV-seronegative.

The chain links TRBV28 to TRBJ2-7, with 7 bases fitting TRBD1. With 5 bases clipped from V and 0 bases from J, the junction kept 4 bases outside the gene matches. Germline V gene data show CDR1 as MDHEN and CDR2 as SYDVKM. The CDR3 is 14 residues long. CDR3 residues: CASSTTGRSYEQYF. The CDR3, as DNA: TGTGCCAGCAGTACGACAGGGCGCTCCTACGAGCAGTACTTC.

This chain joins TRBV29-1 and TRBJ2-3; D might be TRBD2 (7 bases). The germline CDR1 and CDR2 sequences are SQVTM and ANQGSEA. V dropped 0 bases and J dropped 1 base, with 14 bases sitting between them. The CDR3 is made up of 16 amino acids. CDR3 DNA: TGCAGCGTTGAAGATCCTTGGGGGGGGCGCACAGATACGCAGTATTTT. It is translated as CSVEDPWGGRTDTQYF.

This rearrangement joins TRBV27 to TRBJ1-2; TRBD1 aligns across 9 bases. V shed 4 bases and J 5 bases; nucleotides not matched to a gene: 2. Per the germline V gene, CDR1 is MNHEY and CDR2 is SMNVEV (reference sequence). The CDR3 is 13 residues long. Written as DNA, the CDR3 is TGTGCCAGCAGTTCAGGACAGGGGTATGGCTACACCTTC. As protein: CASSSGQGYGYTF.

The rearrangement joins TRBV10-2 to TRBJ2-1; TRBD2 matches 16 bases. The CDR3 extends over 16 amino acids. V was pared by 6 bases and J by 4 bases, with 3 bases of the junction left unmatched. Germline CDR1 reads WSHSY; CDR2 reads SAAADI. This CDR3 is CASRGTSGGGYNEQFF. CDR3 nucleotides: TGCGCCAGCAGGGGGACTAGCGGGGGGGGTTACAATGAGCAGTTCTTC.

The count of this clone is one. The V call is TRBV6-5, the J call TRBJ1-6, with D perhaps TRBD1 (6 bases). The CDR3 covers 15 residues. Germline lookup yields CDR1 MNHEY and CDR2 SVGAGI. The V end lost 0 bases, the J end lost 5 bases, and 8 bases lay between the germline ends. The CDR3 DNA sequence: TGTGCCAGCAGTTACTCGGCAGGGGATAATTCACCCCTCCACTTT. This codes for CASSYSAGDNSPLHF.

This clone occurred a few times. The chain combines TRBV9 with TRBJ2-1, with D possibly being TRBD1 (6 bases). This CDR3 contains 13 residues. From germline, CDR1 is SGDLS and CDR2 YYNGEE. With 2 bases removed from V and 5 bases from J, the gap between germline ends came to 8 bases. The CDR3 region has the DNA TGTGCCAGCAGCGTTGCAGGGGACAATGAGCAGTTCTTC. This sequence encodes CASSVAGDNEQFF.

The V gene is TRBV30, the J gene TRBJ2-3; D might be TRBD2 (5 bases). Germline CDR1 is GTSNPN and CDR2 is SVGIG (reference sequence). Trimming left V 1 base short and J 4 bases short, with 12 bases between. This CDR3 region has 14 residues. CDR3 region: CAWSAGVGADTQYF. The CDR3 region has the DNA TGTGCCTGGAGTGCTGGGGTCGGGGCAGATACGCAGTATTTT.

This clone was observed a handful of times. Other DNA sequences from this sample encode an identical CDR3 as well. V is TRBV7-2 and J is TRBJ1-1; D unclear. The CDR3 runs to 17 residues. In germline, CDR1 is SGHTA, CDR2 FQGNSA. The ends were cut back, 5 bases at V and 2 bases at J, with 21 bases in the middle. CDR3 sequence: CASSRRSSRGRNTEAFF. The CDR3 DNA reads TGTGCCAGCAGCCGACGGTCCTCCCGTGGGCGCAACACTGAAGCTTTCTTT. Full variable domain (outside the CDR3, taken from reference TRBV7-2 and TRBJ1-1): GAGVSQSPSNKVTEKGKDVELRCDPISGHTALYWYRQSLGQGLEFLIYFQGNSAPDKSGLPSDRFSAERTGGSVSTLTIQRTQQEDSAVYLCASSRRSSRGRNTEAFFGQGTRLTVV.

The J gene is TRBJ1-5, the V gene TRBV19, with D unresolved. With 3 bases removed from V and 6 bases from J, the gap between germline ends came to 15 bases. Germline V gene data show CDR1 as LNHDA and CDR2 as SQIVND (reference sequence). The CDR3 totals 15 residues. In nucleotides, the CDR3 is TGTGCCAGTAGTATGGCGGACGGGAGAGGTCAGCCCCAGCATTTT. It codes for CASSMADGRGQPQHF.

The J gene is TRBJ1-3, the V gene TRBV29-1, with a possible D match to TRBD1 (6 bases). The CDR3 runs to 12 residues. Germline CDR1 SQVTM, CDR2 ANQGSEA. V was trimmed by 3 bases and J by 4 bases, leaving 7 bases between them. The CDR3 DNA follows: TGCAGCGTTGAGGACAGCGGAAACACCATATATTTT. This gives the protein CSVEDSGNTIYF.

The chain is built from TRBV30 and TRBJ2-1; 9 bases match TRBD2. V shed 4 bases and J 5 bases; nucleotides not matched to a gene: 6. Germline V gene data show CDR1 as GTSNPN and CDR2 as SVGIG (reference sequence). The CDR3 contains 14 residues. CDR3 protein: CAWTTSGYNNEQFF. The CDR3 DNA follows: TGTGCCTGGACAACTAGCGGGTATAACAATGAGCAGTTCTTC.

The chain employs TRBV6-5 and TRBJ1-4; D is possibly TRBD1 (5 bases). V lost 8 bases and J lost 4, with 11 bases in between. The length of the CDR3 is 13 residues. Germline CDR1 is MNHEY and CDR2 is SVGAGI. The CDR3 region has the DNA TGTGCCAGCGGGAGGGGAGGTAATGAAAAACTGTTTTTT. Amino acids: CASGRGGNEKLFF.

The genes are TRBV4-3 and TRBJ2-2; 9 bases are shared with TRBD2. This CDR3 comprises 19 residues. Germline V lookup: CDR1 LGHNA, CDR2 YSLEER. J lost 0 bases, V lost 1 base, and 9 bases had no gene match. The CDR3 here is CASSQVPPRLAANTGELFF. DNA for the CDR3: TGCGCCAGCAGCCAAGTACCGCCCAGACTAGCGGCGAACACCGGGGAGCTGTTTTTT.

This clone was detected a few times. This rearrangement joins TRBV6-1 to TRBJ1-5; a possible D gene is TRBD1 (6 bases). Trimming stripped 2 bases from V and 4 bases from J, with 12 bases between. Germline V gene data show CDR1 as MNHNS and CDR2 as SASEGT. The CDR3 is made up of 15 amino acids. The CDR3 region has the DNA TGTGCCAGCAGTGAACAGGGGCCCAAGAATCAGCCCCAGCATTTT. Its translation is CASSEQGPKNQPQHF.

This clone is medium-sized in the sample. The chain has TRBV16 and TRBJ1-4; 10 nucleotides match TRBD1. From germline, CDR1 is KGHSY and CDR2 FQNENV. The V and J ends lost 4 bases and 0 bases, in that order; junction bases with no gene match: 5. CDR3 length: 17 amino acids. CDR3 loop: CASSPDRGFSTNEKLFF. The CDR3 coding sequence is TGTGCCAGCAGCCCGGACAGGGGGTTTTCAACTAATGAAAAACTGTTTTTT.